This is a list of T cell receptor beta chains from one sample in a study of blood T cell repertoires in COVID-19. Assay used: immunoSEQ multiplex PCR; TCRdb lists only in-frame clones, some missing. The sample lists more than 300,000 clones; approximately 90% were seen once. The sample taken for sequencing was PBMCs or T cells enriched from blood (not recorded which). These receptors originate from a woman aged 35 to 49 who had been exposed to COVID-19. CDR3s include the opening cysteine and the closing phenylalanine or tryptophan. Each record gives: clone size, D gene, J gene, V gene, CDR3 protein, CDR3 DNA. The D gene is left open where the match is weak. The listing skips clone size in some rows; elsewhere it reads once, few, many or a size class.

clone size: .; D gene: .; J gene: TRBJ2-7; V gene: TRBV9; CDR3 protein: CASSVTPGVGEQYF; CDR3 DNA: TGTGCCAGCAGCGTAACCCCAGGGGTAGGGGAGCAGTACTTC
clone size: .; D gene: .; J gene: TRBJ2-3; V gene: TRBV7-8; CDR3 protein: CASSLRQPSGTDTQYF; CDR3 DNA: TGTGCCAGCAGCTTGCGGCAGCCTAGCGGCACAGATACGCAGTATTTT
clone size: .; D gene: .; J gene: TRBJ2-6; V gene: TRBV18; CDR3 protein: CASSPVDSAGANVLTF; CDR3 DNA: TGTGCCAGCTCCCCGGTTGACTCGGCCGGGGCCAACGTCCTGACTTTC
clone size: .; D gene: .; J gene: TRBJ1-1; V gene: TRBV9; CDR3 protein: CASSAPNLDRSF; CDR3 DNA: TGTGCCAGCAGCGCCCCGAACCTTGACAGGAGTTTT
clone size: .; D gene: .; J gene: TRBJ1-5; V gene: TRBV27; CDR3 protein: CASRQRGGDYSNQPQHF; CDR3 DNA: TGTGCCAGCAGGCAAAGGGGGGGCGATTATAGCAATCAGCCCCAGCATTTT
clone size: few; D gene: TRBD2; J gene: TRBJ2-3; V gene: TRBV7-9; CDR3 protein: CASSLPRKGPSGSKDTQYF; CDR3 DNA: TGTGCCAGCAGCTTACCCCGCAAGGGGCCTAGCGGGAGCAAAGATACGCAGTATTTT
clone size: .; D gene: TRBD2; J gene: TRBJ2-1; V gene: TRBV7-2; CDR3 protein: CASSLIAGGYNEQFF; CDR3 DNA: TGTGCCAGCAGCTTAATAGCGGGGGGGTACAATGAGCAGTTCTTC
clone size: .; D gene: .; J gene: TRBJ2-7; V gene: TRBV7-9; CDR3 protein: CASSLGGGIHEQYF; CDR3 DNA: TGTGCCAGCAGCTTAGGTGGAGGGATCCACGAGCAGTACTTC
clone size: .; D gene: .; J gene: TRBJ1-1; V gene: TRBV18; CDR3 protein: CASSPYGGNTEAFF; CDR3 DNA: TGTGCCAGCTCACCCTATGGAGGGAACACTGAAGCTTTCTTT
clone size: few; D gene: .; J gene: TRBJ1-2; V gene: TRBV10-3; CDR3 protein: CAISEYVSGYTF; CDR3 DNA: TGTGCCATCAGTGAGTATGTCAGTGGCTACACCTTC
clone size: .; D gene: .; J gene: TRBJ1-3; V gene: TRBV19; CDR3 protein: CASSVQGGAGNTIYF; CDR3 DNA: TGTGCCAGTAGTGTCCAAGGGGGTGCTGGAAACACCATATATTTT
clone size: .; D gene: .; J gene: TRBJ1-2; V gene: TRBV27; CDR3 protein: CASSQDSRFFYGYTF; CDR3 DNA: TGTGCCAGCAGTCAGGACAGTCGGTTCTTTTATGGCTACACCTTC
clone size: .; D gene: .; J gene: TRBJ2-3; V gene: TRBV6-5; CDR3 protein: CASSYDPGTDTQYF; CDR3 DNA: TGTGCCAGCAGTTACGATCCAGGGACAGATACGCAGTATTTT
clone size: .; D gene: TRBD2; J gene: TRBJ2-3; V gene: TRBV9; CDR3 protein: CASSVVGGVGDTQYF; CDR3 DNA: TGTGCCAGCAGCGTAGTCGGGGGGGTTGGAGATACGCAGTATTTT
clone size: .; D gene: TRBD1; J gene: TRBJ2-7; V gene: TRBV2; CDR3 protein: CASSPPGQGRYEQYF; CDR3 DNA: TGTGCCAGCAGCCCTCCGGGACAGGGTCGATACGAGCAGTACTTC
clone size: .; D gene: .; J gene: TRBJ2-3; V gene: TRBV9; CDR3 protein: CASSPGRLGGTDTQYF; CDR3 DNA: TGTGCCAGCAGCCCCGGACGGTTGGGGGGTACAGATACGCAGTATTTT
clone size: .; D gene: .; J gene: TRBJ2-5; V gene: TRBV3-1/TRBV3-2; CDR3 protein: CASSQDIVQTQYF; CDR3 DNA: TGTGCCAGCAGCCAAGATATAGTGCAGACCCAGTACTTC
clone size: .; D gene: TRBD1; J gene: TRBJ1-2; V gene: TRBV7-8; CDR3 protein: CASSPLGDRVIYGYTF; CDR3 DNA: TGTGCCAGCAGCCCCCTAGGCGACAGGGTCATCTATGGCTACACCTTC
clone size: .; D gene: .; J gene: TRBJ1-1; V gene: TRBV7-9; CDR3 protein: CASSTTRNRVGEAFF; CDR3 DNA: TGTGCCAGCAGCACCACACGGAACAGGGTCGGAGAAGCTTTCTTT
clone size: .; D gene: TRBD2; J gene: TRBJ2-1; V gene: TRBV5-1; CDR3 protein: CASSLQGKLAGPSYNEQFF; CDR3 DNA: TGCGCCAGCAGCTTGCAGGGGAAGCTAGCGGGGCCTTCCTACAATGAGCAGTTCTTC
clone size: .; D gene: TRBD1; J gene: TRBJ2-7; V gene: TRBV30; CDR3 protein: CAWSRGTGALDEQYF; CDR3 DNA: TGTGCCTGGAGTCGGGGGACAGGGGCCCTGGACGAGCAGTACTTC
clone size: .; D gene: TRBD1; J gene: TRBJ1-1; V gene: TRBV5-1; CDR3 protein: CASSSGDRRANTEAFF; CDR3 DNA: TGCGCCAGCAGCTCCGGGGACAGGCGGGCGAACACTGAAGCTTTCTTT
clone size: .; D gene: .; J gene: TRBJ1-1; V gene: TRBV13; CDR3 protein: CASSLGLGAVNTEAFF; CDR3 DNA: TGTGCCAGCAGCTTAGGCCTAGGGGCGGTGAACACTGAAGCTTTCTTT
clone size: .; D gene: .; J gene: TRBJ2-3; V gene: TRBV11-3; CDR3 protein: CASSLIQFTDTQYF; CDR3 DNA: TGTGCCAGCAGCTTGATTCAGTTCACAGATACGCAGTATTTT
clone size: few; D gene: .; J gene: TRBJ1-3; V gene: TRBV30; CDR3 protein: CAWRKTPGNTIYF; CDR3 DNA: TGTGCCTGGAGGAAAACTCCTGGAAACACCATATATTTT
clone size: .; D gene: TRBD1; J gene: TRBJ1-6; V gene: TRBV18; CDR3 protein: CASSPEPGQGFSPLHF; CDR3 DNA: TGTGCCAGCTCACCAGAGCCGGGACAGGGATTTTCACCCCTCCACTTT
clone size: .; D gene: .; J gene: TRBJ2-6; V gene: TRBV5-6; CDR3 protein: CASSLFGSGANVLTF; CDR3 DNA: TGTGCCAGCAGCTTGTTCGGGTCTGGGGCCAACGTCCTGACTTTC
clone size: .; D gene: .; J gene: TRBJ1-2; V gene: TRBV6-6; CDR3 protein: CASSYPHDTSSGYTF; CDR3 DNA: TGTGCCAGCAGTTACCCCCACGACACCTCAAGTGGCTACACCTTC
clone size: once; D gene: .; J gene: TRBJ1-1; V gene: TRBV11-1; CDR3 protein: CASSLIPGGMKAFF; CDR3 DNA: TGTGCCAGCAGCTTAATTCCCGGGGGGATGAAAGCTTTCTTT
clone size: .; D gene: .; J gene: TRBJ1-5; V gene: TRBV19; CDR3 protein: CASGEGGASGDQPQHF; CDR3 DNA: TGTGCCAGTGGGGAAGGAGGGGCGTCGGGGGATCAGCCCCAGCATTTT
clone size: .; D gene: TRBD1; J gene: TRBJ1-1; V gene: TRBV11-2; CDR3 protein: CASSMTGGGTEAFF; CDR3 DNA: TGTGCCAGCAGCATGACAGGGGGCGGGACTGAAGCTTTCTTT
clone size: .; D gene: .; J gene: TRBJ1-3; V gene: TRBV29-1; CDR3 protein: CSVGERRGSGNTIYF; CDR3 DNA: TGCAGCGTTGGGGAGCGCAGGGGATCTGGAAACACCATATATTTT
clone size: .; D gene: .; J gene: TRBJ1-2; V gene: TRBV7-9; CDR3 protein: CASSLDEGDNYGYTF; CDR3 DNA: TGTGCCAGCAGCTTAGATGAGGGGGACAACTATGGCTACACCTTC
clone size: .; D gene: .; J gene: TRBJ1-3; V gene: TRBV5-1; CDR3 protein: CASSLNAGPIDTIYF; CDR3 DNA: TGCGCCAGCAGCTTGAACGCGGGACCGATAGACACCATATATTTT
clone size: .; D gene: TRBD1; J gene: TRBJ1-5; V gene: TRBV27; CDR3 protein: CASSLTGVQPQHF; CDR3 DNA: TGTGCCAGCAGTCTCACAGGGGTTCAGCCCCAGCATTTT
clone size: .; D gene: TRBD1; J gene: TRBJ1-6; V gene: TRBV10-3; CDR3 protein: CAIKGTDNSPLHF; CDR3 DNA: TGTGCCATCAAGGGGACAGATAATTCACCCCTCCACTTT
clone size: .; D gene: .; J gene: TRBJ2-1; V gene: TRBV5-5; CDR3 protein: CASSLLALGFF; CDR3 DNA: TGTGCCAGCAGCTTGCTAGCCCTGGGGTTCTTC
clone size: .; D gene: .; J gene: TRBJ2-5; V gene: TRBV21-1; CDR3 protein: CASSTWTSGKQETQYF; CDR3 DNA: TGTGCCAGCAGCACCTGGACTAGCGGGAAACAAGAGACCCAGTACTTC
clone size: .; D gene: .; J gene: TRBJ2-1; V gene: TRBV6-4; CDR3 protein: CASSVSGNSYNEQFF; CDR3 DNA: TGTGCCAGCAGTGTTTCGGGGAACTCCTACAATGAGCAGTTCTTC
clone size: .; D gene: .; J gene: TRBJ2-1; V gene: TRBV7-3; CDR3 protein: CASSLQGSNEQFF; CDR3 DNA: TGTGCCAGCAGCTTACAGGGTTCCAATGAGCAGTTCTTC
clone size: .; D gene: .; J gene: TRBJ1-5; V gene: TRBV12-3/TRBV12-4; CDR3 protein: CASSYGSWQPQHF; CDR3 DNA: TGTGCCAGCAGTTATGGCTCTTGGCAGCCCCAGCATTTT
clone size: .; D gene: .; J gene: TRBJ1-1; V gene: TRBV19; CDR3 protein: CASSPGSVNTEAFF; CDR3 DNA: TGTGCCAGTAGTCCGGGGAGCGTGAACACTGAAGCTTTCTTT
clone size: .; D gene: TRBD2; J gene: TRBJ2-1; V gene: TRBV7-2; CDR3 protein: CASSSRGGRGPHNEQFF; CDR3 DNA: TGTGCCAGCAGCTCCCGGGGTGGGAGGGGCCCCCACAATGAGCAGTTCTTC
clone size: .; D gene: .; J gene: TRBJ1-4; V gene: TRBV27; CDR3 protein: CASKLNLQGHNEKLFF; CDR3 DNA: TGTGCCAGCAAATTAAACCTCCAGGGCCATAATGAAAAACTGTTTTTT
clone size: .; D gene: TRBD1; J gene: TRBJ1-1; V gene: TRBV30; CDR3 protein: CAWSDGQGRRTEAFF; CDR3 DNA: TGTGCCTGGAGCGACGGACAGGGGAGACGAACTGAAGCTTTCTTT
clone size: .; D gene: TRBD2; J gene: TRBJ2-5; V gene: TRBV6-2/TRBV6-3; CDR3 protein: CASSFSSGRAGETQYF; CDR3 DNA: TGTGCCAGCAGCTTTTCTAGCGGGAGGGCCGGGGAGACCCAGTACTTC